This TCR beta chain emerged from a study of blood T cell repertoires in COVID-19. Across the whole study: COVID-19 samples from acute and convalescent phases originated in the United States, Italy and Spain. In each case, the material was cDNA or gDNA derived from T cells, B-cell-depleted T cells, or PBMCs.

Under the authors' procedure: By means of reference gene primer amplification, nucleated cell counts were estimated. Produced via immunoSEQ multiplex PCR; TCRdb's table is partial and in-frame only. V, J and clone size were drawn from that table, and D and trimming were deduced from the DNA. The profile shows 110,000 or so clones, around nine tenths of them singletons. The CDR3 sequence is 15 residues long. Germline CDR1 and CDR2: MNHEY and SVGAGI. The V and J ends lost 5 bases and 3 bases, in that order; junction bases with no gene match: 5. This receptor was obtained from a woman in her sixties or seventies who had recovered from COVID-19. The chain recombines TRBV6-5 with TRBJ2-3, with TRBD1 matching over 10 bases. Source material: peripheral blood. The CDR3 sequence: CASSTRQGATDTQYF. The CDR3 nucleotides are TGTGCCAGCAGTACCAGACAGGGGGCAACAGATACGCAGTATTTT.